The 32 T cell receptor beta chains in this list originate from one sample, sequenced in a study of cytomegalovirus exposure and HLA in healthy donors. The PCR had 60 Vbeta and 13 Jbeta primers. Measured with immunoSEQ multiplex PCR; TCRdb has only the in-frame clones, and not every one. Seen here are around 150,000 clones, roughly 75% observed once, and the top ten hold just under 5%. Material: PBMCs. The origin of the receptors is a male donor in good health and CMV-seronegative.

This rearrangement joins TRBV4-2 to TRBJ2-3; D perhaps matches TRBD2 (5 bases). CDR1 is LGHNA, CDR2 YNFKEQ, per germline. This CDR3 comprises 16 residues. The V and J ends lost 0 bases and 2 bases respectively, with 12 bases between them. The DNA for the CDR3 is TGTGCCAGCAGCCAAGATCATTGGACTGACACAGATACGCAGTATTTT. This translates into CASSQDHWTDTDTQYF.

As concerns this clone: This sample includes further DNA sequences coding for the same CDR3. V gene TRBV7-9 combines with J gene TRBJ2-5; TRBD2 matches 7 bases. The germline V gene encodes CDR1 SEHNR and CDR2 FQNEAQ (reference sequence). V lost 0 bases, J lost 5 bases, and 0 bases stayed unmatched. The CDR3 runs to 13 residues. CDR3 region: CASSLAGGETQYF. In DNA, the CDR3 is TGTGCCAGCAGCTTAGCGGGGGGGGAGACCCAGTACTTC. Full variable domain (missing parts from reference TRBV7-9 and TRBJ2-5): DTGVSQNPRHKITKRGQNVTFRCDPISEHNRLYWYRQTLGQGPEFLTYFQNEAQLEKSRLLSDRFSAERPKGSFSTLEIQRTEQGDSAMYLCASSLAGGETQYFGPGTRLLVL.

The CDR3 spells CAWSVGGSNEKLFF. CDR3 nucleotides: TGTGCCTGGAGTGTCGGGGGTTCTAATGAAAAACTGTTTTTT. The rearrangement links TRBV30 to TRBJ1-4; possibly TRBD1 for D (5 bases). The CDR3 covers 14 residues. With 0 bases removed from V and 3 bases from J, the gap between germline ends came to 8 bases. Germline-derived CDR1 and CDR2 are GTSNPN and SVGIG (reference sequence).

In nucleotides, the CDR3 is TGTGCCAGTAAACAACAGGTATCTAACTATGGCTACACCTTC. It encodes CASKQQVSNYGYTF. The chain recombines TRBV19 with TRBJ1-2; tentative D call: TRBD1 (5 bases). Trimming took off 7 bases at V and 0 bases at J, with 12 bases between the two ends. CDR1 and CDR2 (germline): LNHDA, SQIVND (reference sequence). This CDR3 has 14 residues.

This clone has only one observation. This chain links TRBV9 with TRBJ2-5, with D possibly being TRBD2 (6 bases). V was trimmed by 0 bases and J by 5 bases, leaving 8 bases between them. Germline CDR1 is SGDLS and CDR2 is YYNGEE. There are 13 residues in the CDR3. DNA of the CDR3: TGTGCCAGCAGCGTAGATGGGAGGGAGACCCAGTACTTC. This codes for CASSVDGRETQYF.

In its sample, this clone was seen a few times. This chain uses TRBV6-4 with TRBJ2-2; 7 nucleotides align to TRBD2. V shed 6 bases, J shed 6 bases, and the junction held 7 bases outside the gene matches. The CDR3 covers 14 residues. Germline CDR1 is MRHNA and CDR2 is SNTAGT. The CDR3 DNA reads as TGTGCCAGCAGCGCCGTTCTAGCGGCCGGGGAGCTGTTTTTT. Its translation is CASSAVLAAGELFF.

The V call is TRBV4-1, the J call TRBJ1-4, with a tentative D call TRBD1 (5 bases). V was pared by 1 base and J by 11 bases, with 11 bases between. This CDR3 has 13 amino acids. Germline CDR1 MGHRA, CDR2 YSYEKL. The CDR3 here is CASSQGATEKLFF. The DNA for the CDR3 is TGCGCCAGCAGCCAAGGTGCGACAGAGAAACTGTTTTTT.

This CDR3 reads CASSPAGLVNEKLFF. DNA for the CDR3: TGTGCCAGCAGCCCCGCGGGGTTGGTTAATGAAAAACTGTTTTTT. The chain combines TRBV9 with TRBJ1-4, with no clear D. The CDR3 runs to 15 residues. V was cut by 4 bases and J by 4 bases, with 14 bases left in between. CDR1 is SGDLS, CDR2 YYNGEE, per germline.

The CDR3 reads CAISESAGTGRNEQFF. The CDR3 DNA reads TGTGCCATCAGTGAGTCGGCCGGGACTGGTCGGAATGAGCAGTTCTTC. The V call is TRBV10-3, the J call TRBJ2-1; the D gene is possibly TRBD2 (6 bases). This CDR3 is 16 amino acids long. Germline V gene lookup returns CDR1 ENHRY and CDR2 SYGVKD. Between the trimmed V and J ends, which lost 0 bases and 7 bases, there was a span of 16 bases.

The chain has TRBV6-5 and TRBJ2-4; 7 bases map to TRBD1. This CDR3 has 14 residues. V gave up 0 bases and J gave up 8 bases; unmatched junction bases: 4. In germline, CDR1 is MNHEY, CDR2 SVGAGI. CDR3 bases: TGTGCCAGCAGTTACTCGAGACAGGGCGACATTCAGTACTTC. Translated, it gives CASSYSRQGDIQYF.

This chain joins TRBV12-1 and TRBJ2-5; TRBD2 is taken as the D call from the table, unchecked against the DNA. TRBV12-1 is classified as a pseudogene. The CDR3 extends over 14 amino acids. CDR3 amino acids: CASSSLRMKETQYF. The CDR3 DNA reads as TGTGCCAGCAGTTCTCTTAGAATGAAAGAGACCCAGTACTTC.

This clone was seen a single time. The chain has TRBV6-5 and TRBJ2-7, with 7 bases matching TRBD1. Losses at the gene ends were 6 bases for V and 3 bases for J; bases not matched to a gene: 5. Germline CDR1 is MNHEY and CDR2 is SVGAGI. This CDR3 contains 13 residues. The CDR3 DNA follows: TGTGCCAGCAGCCCGGGACAGATCTACGAGCAGTACTTC. Translating gives CASSPGQIYEQYF.

The chain has TRBV19 and TRBJ1-3; D remains unclear. The CDR3 totals 15 residues. The ends were cut back, 7 bases at V and 0 bases at J, with 13 bases in the middle. CDR1 is LNHDA and CDR2 is SQIVND in the germline V gene (reference sequence). The CDR3 region is CASKGVTLSGNTIYF. In nucleotides, the CDR3 is TGTGCCAGTAAAGGAGTTACGCTCTCTGGAAACACCATATATTTT.

The chain employs TRBV6-6 and TRBJ1-2, with unresolved D. V lost 4 bases, J lost 2 bases, and 14 bases lay in between. The CDR3 has 15 amino acids. Germline values: CDR1 MNHNY, CDR2 SVGAGI (reference sequence). CDR3 residues: CASSLGIKGNYGYTF. The CDR3 nucleotides are TGTGCCAGCAGTTTGGGCATTAAAGGAAACTATGGCTACACCTTC.

This clone was detected only once. The chain combines TRBV5-6 with TRBJ2-5; possibly TRBD2 for D (7 bases). The CDR3 spans 15 residues. Trimming removed 0 bases at V and 5 bases at J, with 14 bases between. In germline, CDR1 is SGHDT, CDR2 YYEEEE. CDR3 nucleotides: TGTGCCAGCAGCTTGGTACGAGGGAGGGGGGAGACCCAGTACTTC. Encoded protein: CASSLVRGRGETQYF.

The gene calls are TRBV5-8 and TRBJ2-7, with D unresolved. The CDR3 is 12 amino acids. Trimming removed 4 bases from V and 5 bases from J, with 10 bases in between. In germline, CDR1 is SGHTS, CDR2 YDEGEE. CDR3 bases: TGTGCCAGCAGCCCCGGTGTGAACGAGCAGTACTTC. Encoded protein: CASSPGVNEQYF.

This sequence joins TRBV4-3 and TRBJ2-7, with 9 bases lining up with TRBD2. This CDR3 contains 18 residues. Germline V CDR1 and CDR2: LGHNA, YSLEER. V shed 0 bases, J shed 3 bases, and the junction held 12 bases outside the gene matches. In nucleotides, the CDR3 is TGCGCCAGCAGCCAAGAATTAGCGGGAGTAGTCCCACGCTACGAGCAGTACTTC. Translation gives CASSQELAGVVPRYEQYF.

The J gene is TRBJ2-7, the V gene TRBV25-1, with 7 bases fitting TRBD1. The germline gives CDR1 MGHDK, CDR2 SYGVNS. The CDR3 is 14 amino acids. V gave up 3 bases and J gave up 6 bases; unmatched junction bases: 8. The CDR3, as DNA: TGTGCCAGCAGTGATTATCCTCCAGGGGGCGAGCAGTACTTC. Translated, it gives CASSDYPPGGEQYF.

This chain links TRBV27 with TRBJ2-7; 9 bases align to TRBD1. Trimming took 7 bases from V and 5 from J; bases not matched to a gene: 6. The CDR3 contains 13 residues. The germline V gene has CDR1 MNHEY and CDR2 SMNVEV (reference sequence). DNA of the CDR3: TGTGCCAGCAAGGACAGGGGTTTCCACGAGCAGTACTTC. As protein: CASKDRGFHEQYF.

The gene calls are TRBV30 and TRBJ2-5; possible D gene TRBD1, 5 bases. Gene TRBJ2-7 matches the end of the DNA better, so the J call may be wrong. CDR3 size: 14 residues. Germline values: CDR1 GTSNPN, CDR2 SVGIG (reference sequence). CDR3 sequence reads: CALHEDTAPHEQYF. In DNA form, the CDR3 reads TGTGCCCTCCATGAGGACACCGCCCCCCACGAGCAGTACTTC.

Written as DNA, the CDR3 is TGTGCCAGTACCCAGGGGGTTAGTTACGAGCAGTACTTC. As protein: CASTQGVSYEQYF. This rearrangement joins TRBV19 to TRBJ2-7; the match to TRBD1 covers 7 bases. The trim removed 7 bases at V and 4 bases at J, leaving 7 bases unmatched. CDR1 LNHDA and CDR2 SQIVND come from the germline V gene (reference sequence). This CDR3 comprises 13 residues.

The chain employs TRBV10-2 and TRBJ2-3, with TRBD2 matching over 7 bases. CDR3 length: 17 amino acids. V lost 2 bases, J lost 6 bases, and 14 bases stayed unmatched. Germline CDR1 WSHSY, CDR2 SAAADI. CDR3 protein: CASSEVPSGDAPDTQYF. The CDR3 DNA sequence: TGCGCCAGCAGTGAGGTACCTAGCGGTGACGCCCCGGATACGCAGTATTTT.

This clone was seen repeatedly, ten times or more. The chain links TRBV6-4 to TRBJ2-1; no reliable D call. CDR1 and CDR2 from the germline V gene are MRHNA and SNTAGT. Trimming stripped 2 bases from V and 5 bases from J, with 10 bases between. CDR3 length: 14 residues. In DNA form, the CDR3 reads TGTGCCAGCAGTGACGATACGGAGAACAATGAGCAGTTCTTC. Its translation: CASSDDTENNEQFF.

The genes are TRBV4-3 and TRBJ1-3; D is unresolved. V lost 0 bases and J 6 bases, leaving 12 bases between the germline ends. From germline, CDR1 is LGHNA and CDR2 YSLEER. This CDR3 spans 15 amino acids. In DNA, the CDR3 is TGCGCCAGCAGCCAAGATAGCACGGCCTTAAACACCATATATTTT. Amino acid sequence: CASSQDSTALNTIYF.

This chain connects TRBV5-1 to TRBJ2-1; 8 nucleotides align to TRBD1. Germline V gene data show CDR1 as SGHRS and CDR2 as YFSETQ. The CDR3 is 16 residues long. Trimming cost V 4 bases and J 10 bases; bases outside gene matches: 16. The CDR3 sequence: CASSIVGQAEFREQFF. The DNA for the CDR3 is TGCGCCAGCAGCATCGTGGGACAGGCCGAGTTCAGGGAGCAGTTCTTC.

The chain combines TRBV15 with TRBJ2-1, with 16 nucleotides matching TRBD2. This CDR3 is 15 amino acids long. In germline, CDR1 is LNHNV, CDR2 YYDKDF (reference sequence). Unmatched junction bases numbered 5, after V lost 8 bases and J lost 7 bases. The CDR3 here is CATSGTSGGANEQFF. In nucleotides, the CDR3 is TGTGCCACCTCGGGGACTAGCGGGGGGGCGAATGAGCAGTTCTTC.

The rearrangement uses TRBV30 and TRBJ2-5, with D possibly TRBD2 on 6 matching bases. The DNA matches TRBJ2-7 better at its end, which makes the J call doubtful. The germline V gene encodes CDR1 GTSNPN and CDR2 SVGIG (reference sequence). The CDR3 has 16 residues. CDR3 sequence: CAWSPRLGGNIYEQYF. CDR3 DNA sequence: TGTGCCTGGAGTCCCCGATTGGGGGGAAATATCTACGAGCAGTACTTC.

The rearrangement uses TRBV6-4 and TRBJ1-4; 9 bases line up with TRBD1. CDR1 is MRHNA and CDR2 is SNTAGT in the germline V gene. CDR3 length: 14 residues. J was trimmed by 7 bases and V by 0 bases; bases with no gene match: 0. DNA for the CDR3: TGTGCCAGCAGTGACTCGGACAGGGGTGAAAAACTGTTTTTT. Translating gives CASSDSDRGEKLFF.

The chain uses TRBV9 and TRBJ2-3; TRBD1 matches 9 bases. V shed 3 bases, J shed 2 bases, and the junction held 7 bases outside the gene matches. Germline values: CDR1 SGDLS, CDR2 YYNGEE. The CDR3 consists of 16 residues. The CDR3 DNA is TGTGCCAGCAGCGCCCGACAGGGGGGCCCCACAGATACGCAGTATTTT. Translated, it gives CASSARQGGPTDTQYF.

The rearrangement joins TRBV5-1 to TRBJ2-3; maybe TRBD1 (5 bases). Germline V gene data show CDR1 as SGHRS and CDR2 as YFSETQ. The CDR3 runs to 15 residues. Between the trimmed V and J ends, which lost 1 base and 2 bases, there was a span of 11 bases. CDR3 DNA sequence: TGCGCCAGCAGCTTGTTACAGGCGACCACAGATACGCAGTATTTT. Protein: CASSLLQATTDTQYF.

J is TRBJ2-7 and V is TRBV4-3, with 9 bases that match TRBD1. J lost 2 bases, V lost 1 base, and 3 bases had no gene match. Germline CDR1 is LGHNA and CDR2 is YSLEER. The CDR3 has 15 amino acids. CDR3 residues: CASSQAGTGTYEQYF. The CDR3 DNA reads TGCGCCAGCAGCCAAGCCGGGACAGGGACCTACGAGCAGTACTTC.

The J gene is TRBJ2-7, the V gene TRBV27, with 10 bases identical to TRBD1. Unmatched junction bases numbered 1, after V lost 4 bases and J lost 4 bases. CDR3 length equals 13 residues. Germline lookup yields CDR1 MNHEY and CDR2 SMNVEV (reference sequence). CDR3 nucleotides: TGTGCCAGCAGTTCGGGACAGGGGTACGAGCAGTACTTC. It translates to CASSSGQGYEQYF.